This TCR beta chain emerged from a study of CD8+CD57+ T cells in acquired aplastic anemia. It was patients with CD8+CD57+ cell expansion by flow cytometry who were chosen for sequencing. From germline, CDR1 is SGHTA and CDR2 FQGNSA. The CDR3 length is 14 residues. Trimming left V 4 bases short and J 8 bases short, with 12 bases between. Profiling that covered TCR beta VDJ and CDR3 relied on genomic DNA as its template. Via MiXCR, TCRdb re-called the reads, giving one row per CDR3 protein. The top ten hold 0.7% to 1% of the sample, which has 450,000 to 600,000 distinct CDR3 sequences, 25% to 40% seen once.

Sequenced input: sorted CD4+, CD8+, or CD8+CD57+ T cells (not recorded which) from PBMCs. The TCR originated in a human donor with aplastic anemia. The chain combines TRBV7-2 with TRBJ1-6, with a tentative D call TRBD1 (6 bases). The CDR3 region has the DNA TGTGCCAGCAGCTCGGACAGCGCGTATTCACCCCTCCACTTT. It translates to CASSSDSAYSPLHF.